This entry lists 9 T cell receptor beta chains sequenced from one sample in a study of shared clonotypes between healthy human individuals. Produced via immunoSEQ multiplex PCR; TCRdb's table is partial and in-frame only. The top ten hold 20% to 30% of the sample, which has about 750,000 clones, 80% to 95% seen once. Selected positively for CCR7 and CD45RO-negative, naive CD8 cells excluded terminally differentiated effector memory CD45RA+ cells. Sequencing was carried out using naive CD8+ T cells sorted from blood. The receptors were sampled from a man in his thirties or forties in good health.

This clone has more than one count but fewer than ten. The J gene is TRBJ2-1, the V gene TRBV7-6, with D perhaps assigned TRBD1 or TRBD2 (5 bases each). Germline V gene sequence: CDR1 SGHVS, CDR2 FNYEAQ. V lost 4 bases and J lost 6, with 19 bases in between. The CDR3 contains 16 residues. CDR3 in amino acids: CASSSDPGRPGNEQFF. The CDR3 bases are TGTGCCAGCAGCTCCGACCCGGGACGACCGGGCAATGAGCAGTTCTTC.

The gene calls are TRBV7-9 and TRBJ2-7, with 7 bases aligning to TRBD1. This CDR3 is 17 amino acids long. J lost 3 bases, V lost 5 bases, and 16 bases had no gene match. The germline gives CDR1 SEHNR, CDR2 FQNEAQ (reference sequence). This CDR3 reads CASSRSSTGTYFYEQYF. Written as DNA, the CDR3 is TGTGCCAGCAGCAGATCCTCGACAGGGACCTATTTCTACGAGCAGTACTTC. Full variable domain (rest looked up from reference TRBV7-9 and TRBJ2-7): DTGVSQNPRHKITKRGQNVTFRCDPISEHNRLYWYRQTLGQGPEFLTYFQNEAQLEKSRLLSDRFSAERPKGSFSTLEIQRTEQGDSAMYLCASSRSSTGTYFYEQYFGPGTRLTVT.

The chain uses TRBV7-9 and TRBJ2-2; D is perhaps TRBD1 (5 bases). Trimming took 6 bases from V and 6 from J, leaving 17 bases between them. Germline V gene sequence: CDR1 SEHNR, CDR2 FQNEAQ (reference sequence). The CDR3 contains 15 residues. CDR3 bases: TGTGCCAGCAGTTCCCCGCCAGGGTACCCCGGGGAGCTGTTTTTT. Protein: CASSSPPGYPGELFF.

This chain links TRBV6-5 with TRBJ1-5, with a possible D match to TRBD1 (5 bases). V was pared by 4 bases and J by 5 bases, with 9 bases between. From germline, CDR1 is MNHEY and CDR2 SVGAGI. There are 13 residues in the CDR3. This CDR3 reads CASSLQVHQPQHF. DNA of the CDR3: TGTGCCAGCAGTTTACAGGTTCATCAGCCCCAGCATTTT.

The chain couples TRBV7-9 to TRBJ2-3; perhaps TRBD1 as D (7 bases). CDR1 and CDR2 from the germline V gene are SEHNR and FQNEAQ (reference sequence). CDR3 length: 13 amino acids. Trimming cost V 6 bases and J 3 bases, with 10 bases left between them. The CDR3 DNA sequence: TGTGCCAGCAGACCAGGGGGGACAGATACGCAGTATTTT. Amino acid sequence: CASRPGGTDTQYF.

The gene calls are TRBV28 and TRBJ2-5; 13 bases align to TRBD2. Germline CDR1 MDHEN, CDR2 SYDVKM. Trimming removed 7 bases from V and 4 bases from J; junction bases left unmatched: 18. This CDR3 spans 19 amino acids. The CDR3 sequence is CASTDPGLAGMFPGETQYF. DNA for the CDR3: TGTGCCAGCACAGACCCGGGACTAGCGGGAATGTTTCCCGGAGAGACCCAGTACTTC.

This chain connects TRBV5-5 to TRBJ1-2; 7 positions match TRBD1. The CDR3 spans 15 residues. The junction had 11 bases not matched to a gene; V was cut back by 3 bases and J by 6 bases. Germline CDR1 is SGHKS and CDR2 is YYEKEE (reference sequence). Here the CDR3 reads CASSYAGTARDGYTF. CDR3 bases: TGTGCCAGCAGCTATGCCGGGACAGCCAGGGATGGCTACACCTTC. Based on the CDR3 plus reference TRBV5-5 and TRBJ1-2, the full variable domain is DAGVTQSPTHLIKTRGQQVTLRCSPISGHKSVSWYQQVLGQGPQFIFQYYEKEERGRGNFPDRFSARQFPNYSSELNVNALLLGDSALYLCASSYAGTARDGYTFGSGTRLTVV.

This clone was detected only once. The gene calls are TRBV9 and TRBJ2-1, with D possibly matching TRBD2 (6 bases). V lost 6 bases and J 1 base, leaving 14 bases between the germline ends. CDR1 is SGDLS and CDR2 is YYNGEE in the germline V gene. The CDR3 sequence is 15 residues long. The CDR3 protein is CASTSGGGSYNEQFF. CDR3 sequence (DNA): TGTGCCAGCACCTCTGGGGGAGGTTCCTACAATGAGCAGTTCTTC.

Details on this clone: Since a much larger clone is just one base distant, this may be a read error. Other nucleotide sequences from this sample produce the same CDR3. The chain carries TRBV28 and TRBJ2-1; D ambiguous. Trimming cost V 1 base and J 5 bases, with 3 bases left between them. The CDR3 sequence is 12 residues long. Germline CDR1 reads MDHEN; CDR2 reads SYDVKM. This CDR3 reads CASSLSDNEQFF. CDR3 nucleotide sequence: TGTGCCAGCAGTTTATCCGACAATGAGCAGTTCTTC.